This T cell receptor beta chain came from a study of T cells in Graves' hyperthyroidism and ophthalmopathy. This clonotype was counted only a few times. TCR beta CDR3 region amplification was performed from RNA transcripts. The HTBI set primed first-round TCR CDR3 RT-PCR. TCRdb redid the calling of the multiplex PCR reads with MiXCR, one entry per CDR3 protein. The data hold approximately 600,000 distinct CDR3 sequences, with about a fifth observed a single time. V lost 3 bases and J 0 bases, leaving 20 bases between the germline ends. The length of the CDR3 is 19 residues. From germline, CDR1 is MDHEN and CDR2 SYDVKM. Pregnant or lactating patients were excluded, as were those with uncontrolled infection or other autoimmune disease. Fresh peripheral blood, more than 8 ml of it, supplied the PBMCs.

This chain uses TRBV28 with TRBJ2-2; no reliable D call. Sequences were obtained from blood. This sequence originates from a young man with Graves' ophthalmopathy. CDR3 in DNA: TGTGCCAGCAGTTTCCGCTTAGGGATCGGAGATCCGAACACCGGGGAGCTGTTTTTT. This sequence encodes CASSFRLGIGDPNTGELFF. The full variable domain, in which reference TRBV28 and TRBJ2-2 provide the parts outside the CDR3, is DVKVTQSSRYLVKRTGEKVFLECVQDMDHENMFWYRQDPGLGLRLIYFSYDVKMKEKGDIPEGYSVSREKKERFSLILESASTNQTSMYLCASSFRLGIGDPNTGELFFGEGSRLTVL.